This T cell receptor (beta chain) stems from a study of T cell repertoires in cytomegalovirus infection. Study overall: HLA-C-restricted CMV epitopes, recently identified, and well-studied HLA-B-restricted ones were used by the study. Public TCR beta signatures were indicative of both CMV infection and a matching HLA type.

TCRdb re-called the reads through MiXCR, storing one row per CDR3 protein. The table lists 750,000 to 950,000 distinct CDR3 sequences, around 29% of them singletons. Germline CDR1 is MNHNS and CDR2 is SASEGT. This CDR3 contains 14 residues. V lost 3 bases, J lost 1 base, and 9 bases lay in between. This clonotype came up a few times. The antigen is undetermined. This clonotype originated in a human donor in good health (CMV status not recorded). Some clones in this sample may be carry-over from other donors' samples. The chain uses TRBV6-1 and TRBJ1-1; the D is unclear. Specimen: cultured CD8+ T cells from PBMCs, collected from culture after CMV antigen stimulation. The CDR3 nucleotides read TGTGCCAGCAGTGACGAAACAGAGAACACTGAAGCTTTCTTT. It specifies CASSDETENTEAFF.